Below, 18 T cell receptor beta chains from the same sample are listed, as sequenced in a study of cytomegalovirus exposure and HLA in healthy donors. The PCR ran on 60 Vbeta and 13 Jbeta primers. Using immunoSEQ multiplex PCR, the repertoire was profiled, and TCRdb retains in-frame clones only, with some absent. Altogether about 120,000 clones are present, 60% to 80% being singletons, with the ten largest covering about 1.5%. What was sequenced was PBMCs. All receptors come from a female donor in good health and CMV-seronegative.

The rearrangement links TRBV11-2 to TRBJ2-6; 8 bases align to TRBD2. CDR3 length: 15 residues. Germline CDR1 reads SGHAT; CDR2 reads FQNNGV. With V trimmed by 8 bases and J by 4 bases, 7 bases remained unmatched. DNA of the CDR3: TGTGCCAGCTTCTACGGGGGGGCAGGGGCCAACGTCCTGACTTTC. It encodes CASFYGGAGANVLTF.

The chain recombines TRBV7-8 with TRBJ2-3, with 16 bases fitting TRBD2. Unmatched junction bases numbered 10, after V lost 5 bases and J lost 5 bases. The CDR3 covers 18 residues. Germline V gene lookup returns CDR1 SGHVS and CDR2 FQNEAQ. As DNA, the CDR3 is TGTGCCAGCAGCCCCCCGGGACTAGCGGGAGGGCCAGGAGATACGCAGTATTTT. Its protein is CASSPPGLAGGPGDTQYF. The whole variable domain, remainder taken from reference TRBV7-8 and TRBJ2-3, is GAGVSQSPRYKVAKRGQDVALRCDPISGHVSLFWYQQALGQGPEFLTYFQNEAQLDKSGLPSDRFFAERPEGSVSTLKIQRTQQEDSAVYLCASSPPGLAGGPGDTQYFGPGTRLTVL.

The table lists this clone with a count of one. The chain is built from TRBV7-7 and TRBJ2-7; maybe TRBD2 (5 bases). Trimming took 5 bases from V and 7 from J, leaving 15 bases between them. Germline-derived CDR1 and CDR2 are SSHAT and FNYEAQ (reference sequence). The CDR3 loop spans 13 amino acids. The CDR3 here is CASSPEAGMEQYF. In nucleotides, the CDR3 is TGTGCCAGCAGCCCGGAGGCTGGGATGGAGCAGTACTTC.

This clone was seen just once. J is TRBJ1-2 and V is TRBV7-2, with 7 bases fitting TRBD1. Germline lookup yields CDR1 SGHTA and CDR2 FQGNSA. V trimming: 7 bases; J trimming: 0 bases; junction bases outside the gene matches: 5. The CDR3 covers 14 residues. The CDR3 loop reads CASTWDRSNYGYTF. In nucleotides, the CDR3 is TGTGCCAGCACATGGGACAGATCTAACTATGGCTACACCTTC.

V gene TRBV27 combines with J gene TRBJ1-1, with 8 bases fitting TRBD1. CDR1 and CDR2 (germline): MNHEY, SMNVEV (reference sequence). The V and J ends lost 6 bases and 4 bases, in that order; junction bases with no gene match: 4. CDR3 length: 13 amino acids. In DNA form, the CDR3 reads TGTGCCAGCAGACTCGACAGGGGCACTGAAGCTTTCTTT. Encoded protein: CASRLDRGTEAFF.

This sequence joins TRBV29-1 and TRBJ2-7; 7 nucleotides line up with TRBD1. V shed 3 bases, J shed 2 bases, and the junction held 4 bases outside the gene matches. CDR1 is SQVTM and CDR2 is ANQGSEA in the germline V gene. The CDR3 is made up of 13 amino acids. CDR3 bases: TGCAGCGTTGAGGGCAGGGGGACCTACGAGCAGTACTTC. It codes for CSVEGRGTYEQYF.

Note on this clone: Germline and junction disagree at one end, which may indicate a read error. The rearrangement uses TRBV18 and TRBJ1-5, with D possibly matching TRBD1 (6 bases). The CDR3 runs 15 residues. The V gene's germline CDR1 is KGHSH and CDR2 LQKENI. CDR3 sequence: CASSPTGPPNRPQHF. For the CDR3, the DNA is TGTGCCAGCTCACCTACAGGGCCCCCCAATCGGCCCCAGCATTTT.

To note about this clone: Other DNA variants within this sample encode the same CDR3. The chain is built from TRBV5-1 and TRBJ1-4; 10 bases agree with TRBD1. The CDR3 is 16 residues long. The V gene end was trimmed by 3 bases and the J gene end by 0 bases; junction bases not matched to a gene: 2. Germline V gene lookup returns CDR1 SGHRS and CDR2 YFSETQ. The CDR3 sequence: CASSSGQGATNEKLFF. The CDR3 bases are TGCGCCAGCAGCTCCGGACAGGGGGCAACTAATGAAAAACTGTTTTTT.

The DNA of the CDR3 is TGTGCCAGCAGTTTAGGACACCCTAGGGGAAAACTGTTTTTT. This gives the protein CASSLGHPRGKLFF. V gene TRBV6-5 combines with J gene TRBJ1-4; tentatively, D is TRBD1 (5 bases). Germline V lookup: CDR1 MNHEY, CDR2 SVGAGI. The CDR3 extends over 14 amino acids. With 4 bases removed from V and 10 bases from J, the gap between germline ends came to 16 bases.

The CDR3 loop reads CASSFRLGESDTQYF. The CDR3 coding sequence is TGTGCCAGCAGCTTCCGCCTTGGGGAGTCGGATACGCAGTATTTT. The chain couples TRBV11-3 to TRBJ2-3; D possibly corresponds to TRBD2 (5 bases). Trimming pared 3 bases from V and 6 bases from J, leaving 16 bases between. This CDR3 is built from 15 residues. Germline V CDR1 and CDR2: SGHNT, YENEEA.

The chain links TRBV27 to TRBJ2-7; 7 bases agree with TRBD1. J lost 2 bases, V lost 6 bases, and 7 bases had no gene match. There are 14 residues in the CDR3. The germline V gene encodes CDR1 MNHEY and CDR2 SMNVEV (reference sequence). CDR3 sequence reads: CASSPGQEAYEQYF. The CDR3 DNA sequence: TGTGCCAGCAGCCCAGGACAGGAAGCCTACGAGCAGTACTTC.

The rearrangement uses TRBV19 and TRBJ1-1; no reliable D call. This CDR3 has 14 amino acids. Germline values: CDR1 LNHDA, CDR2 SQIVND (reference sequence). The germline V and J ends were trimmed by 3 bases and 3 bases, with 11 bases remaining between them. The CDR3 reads CASSIGQYYTEAFF. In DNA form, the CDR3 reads TGTGCCAGTAGTATTGGGCAGTATTACACTGAAGCTTTCTTT.

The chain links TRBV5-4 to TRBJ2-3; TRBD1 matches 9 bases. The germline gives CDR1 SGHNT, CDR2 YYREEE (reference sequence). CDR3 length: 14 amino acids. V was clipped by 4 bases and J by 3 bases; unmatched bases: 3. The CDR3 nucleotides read TGTGCCAGCAGCCCGGGACAGGGTACAGATACGCAGTATTTT. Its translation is CASSPGQGTDTQYF.

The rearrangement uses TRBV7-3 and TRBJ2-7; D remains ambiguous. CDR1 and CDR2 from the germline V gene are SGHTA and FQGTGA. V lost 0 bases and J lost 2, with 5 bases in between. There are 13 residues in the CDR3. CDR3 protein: CASSLTSTYEQYF. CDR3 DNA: TGTGCCAGCAGCTTAACTAGCACCTACGAGCAGTACTTC.

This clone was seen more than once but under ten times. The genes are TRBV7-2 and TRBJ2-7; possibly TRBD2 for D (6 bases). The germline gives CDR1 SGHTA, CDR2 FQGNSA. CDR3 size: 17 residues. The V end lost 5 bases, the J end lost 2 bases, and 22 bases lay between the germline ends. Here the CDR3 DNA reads TGTGCCAGCAGCCCGAGTCTGGTTGAGCGGGCCCCCTACGAGCAGTACTTC. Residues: CASSPSLVERAPYEQYF.

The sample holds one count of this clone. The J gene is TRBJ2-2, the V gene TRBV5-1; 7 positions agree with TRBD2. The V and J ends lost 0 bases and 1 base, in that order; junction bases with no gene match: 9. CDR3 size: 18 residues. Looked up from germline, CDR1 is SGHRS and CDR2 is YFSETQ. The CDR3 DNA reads TGCGCCAGCAGCTTGGTCTTTCGCGGGAGAAGGAACACCGGGGAGCTGTTTTTT. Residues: CASSLVFRGRRNTGELFF.

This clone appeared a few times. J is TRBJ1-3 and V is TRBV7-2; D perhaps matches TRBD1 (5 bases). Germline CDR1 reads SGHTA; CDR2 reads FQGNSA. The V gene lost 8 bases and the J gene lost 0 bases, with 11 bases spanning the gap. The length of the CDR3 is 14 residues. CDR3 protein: CASAQGSSGNTIYF. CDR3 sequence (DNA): TGTGCCAGCGCCCAGGGAAGCTCTGGAAACACCATATATTTT.

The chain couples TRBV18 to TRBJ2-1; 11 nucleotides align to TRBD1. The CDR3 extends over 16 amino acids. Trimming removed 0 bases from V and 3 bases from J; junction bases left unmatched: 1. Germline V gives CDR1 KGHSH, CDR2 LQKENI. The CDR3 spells CASSPPGTGGYNEQFF. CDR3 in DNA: TGTGCCAGCTCACCACCGGGGACAGGGGGCTACAATGAGCAGTTCTTC.